Following are 11 T cell receptor beta chains from one sample sequenced in a study of PD-L1 blockade in urothelial cancer. Assay: immunoSEQ multiplex PCR; the TCRdb copy retains only in-frame clones and omits some. Of fewer than 45,000 clones listed, about a third were seen once; the top ten hold about 9.8%. This material consisted of tumor tissue, taken before atezolizumab (anti-PD-L1) treatment. The receptors here all came from a man in his 60s with urothelial cancer.

The V and J genes are TRBV18 and TRBJ1-1; 7 bases fit TRBD1. The CDR3 covers 14 residues. The germline V gene has CDR1 KGHSH and CDR2 LQKENI. V shed 4 bases, J shed 1 base, and the junction held 3 bases outside the gene matches. The CDR3 coding sequence is TGTGCCAGCTCACTCGCAGGGGGGAACACTGAAGCTTTCTTT. It yields the protein CASSLAGGNTEAFF.

This clone was counted only a few times. This chain links TRBV6-8 with TRBJ1-1, with D maybe TRBD1 (6 bases). Trimming shortened V by 5 bases and J by 4 bases, and 14 bases separated the two germline ends. CDR1 and CDR2 from the germline V gene are MNHGY and SAAAGT. The CDR3 is 14 amino acids. The CDR3 DNA reads TGTGCCAGCAGTGATGGGGGCGGCGGCACTGAAGCTTTCTTT. The encoded protein is CASSDGGGGTEAFF.

V is TRBV19 and J is TRBJ2-3; D perhaps matches TRBD2 (5 bases). The germline V gene encodes CDR1 LNHDA and CDR2 SQIVND (reference sequence). Trimming took 7 bases from V and 0 from J, leaving 17 bases between them. The CDR3 runs 16 residues. CDR3 coding DNA: TGTGCCAGTACCCGGGGTGAAATCCTTAGCACAGATACGCAGTATTTT. Its translation: CASTRGEILSTDTQYF. Looking up the rest from reference TRBV19 and TRBJ2-3 gives the full variable domain: DGGITQSPKYLFRKEGQNVTLSCEQNLNHDAMYWYRQDPGQGLRLIYYSQIVNDFQKGDIAEGYSVSREKKESFPLTVTSAQKNPTAFYLCASTRGEILSTDTQYFGPGTRLTVL.

This clone was seen a handful of times. The gene calls are TRBV29-1 and TRBJ1-3; possibly TRBD1 for D (6 bases). Trimming stripped 6 bases from V and 4 bases from J, with 13 bases between. Germline-derived CDR1 and CDR2 are SQVTM and ANQGSEA. The CDR3 loop spans 13 amino acids. CDR3 region: CSVETGSGNTIYF. Here the CDR3 DNA reads TGCAGCGTGGAGACAGGTTCCGGAAACACCATATATTTT. The full variable domain, in which reference TRBV29-1 and TRBJ1-3 provide the parts outside the CDR3, is SAVISQKPSRDICQRGTSLTIQCQVDSQVTMMFWYRQQPGQSLTLIATANQGSEATYESGFVIDKFPISRPNLTFSTLTVSNMSPEDSSIYLCSVETGSGNTIYFGEGSWLTVV.

The chain joins TRBV29-1 to TRBJ1-4, with 7 positions matching TRBD1. The CDR3 covers 13 residues. The ends lost 6 bases at V and 7 bases at J; junction bases unmatched: 8. The V gene's germline CDR1 is SQVTM and CDR2 ANQGSEA. The CDR3: CSVLGQGVEKLFF. Here the CDR3 DNA reads TGCAGCGTGCTGGGTCAGGGGGTTGAAAAACTGTTTTTT.

The sample holds a few counts of this clone. The chain carries TRBV5-1 and TRBJ1-1; D call uncertain. Trimming pared 0 bases from V and 8 bases from J, leaving 20 bases between. Per germline, CDR1 SGHRS and CDR2 YFSETQ. The CDR3 is made up of 16 amino acids. In DNA, the CDR3 is TGCGCCAGCAGCTTGGCAATTGGCAGGACTCTATCCGAAGCTTTCTTT. It codes for CASSLAIGRTLSEAFF.

This clone was picked up a small number of times. The gene calls are TRBV19 and TRBJ1-2; tentatively, D is TRBD1 (5 bases). The CDR3 has 14 amino acids. V lost 7 bases to trimming and J lost 3 bases, with 15 bases between them. The germline V gene has CDR1 LNHDA and CDR2 SQIVND (reference sequence). Here the CDR3 reads CASNSPTEHYGYTF. The CDR3 nucleotides are TGTGCCAGTAATTCCCCGACAGAGCACTATGGCTACACCTTC.

This chain joins TRBV6-7 and TRBJ2-7, with D possibly TRBD2 on 6 matching bases. TRBV6-7 is an ORF, with its function uncertain. The CDR3 extends over 14 amino acids. Between the trimmed V and J ends, which lost 2 bases and 4 bases, there was a span of 12 bases. This chain's CDR3 is CASSYLRSGYEQYF. CDR3 nucleotides: TGTGCCAGCAGTTACCTCAGAAGCGGGTACGAGCAGTACTTC.

This clone was seen only a few times. V gene TRBV11-3 combines with J gene TRBJ2-7; tentative D call: TRBD1 (5 bases). Trimming took 3 bases from V and 5 from J, leaving 23 bases between them. Germline V CDR1 and CDR2: SGHNT, YENEEA. The length of the CDR3 is 17 residues. This CDR3 reads CASSLGFRQGGFNEQYF. CDR3 nucleotides: TGTGCCAGCAGCTTGGGATTTCGGCAGGGCGGCTTCAACGAGCAGTACTTC.

The chain links TRBV19 to TRBJ1-5; D call uncertain. The V gene's germline CDR1 is LNHDA and CDR2 SQIVND (reference sequence). Trimming took 11 bases from V and 4 from J, leaving 15 bases between them. The CDR3 length is 13 residues. The CDR3 protein is CASSIGENQPQHF. CDR3 nucleotides: TGTGCCTCGTCAATCGGAGAGAATCAGCCCCAGCATTTT.

By share of the sample, this clone is medium-sized (0.01 to 0.1%). The chain carries TRBV5-1 and TRBJ1-4, with D possibly TRBD1 on 5 matching bases. Trimming removed 4 bases from V and 7 bases from J, with 14 bases in between. The CDR3 runs 14 residues. Germline-derived CDR1 and CDR2 are SGHRS and YFSETQ. The chain's CDR3 is CASSHQGIGEKLFF. In nucleotides, the CDR3 is TGCGCCAGCAGCCACCAGGGTATAGGTGAAAAACTGTTTTTT.